This record concerns one T cell receptor (beta chain) sequence. Its antigen is currently unknown. This CDR3 is 15 amino acids long. Trimming left V 4 bases short and J 5 bases short, with 18 bases between. The germline V gene has CDR1 SGHRS and CDR2 YFSETQ. The data are from a study of T cell responses to AZD1222 COVID-19 vaccine. Study outcomes and limitations: Donors were largely white British and mainly female; clonal diversity was possibly underestimated. Distributed over spike, vaccine-associated CD4 TCRs predominated at 160-218 and 743-854.

TCRdb keeps only in-frame clones here, not all; method: immunoSEQ multiplex PCR. This sample has under 200,000 clones, with roughly 92% found just once. The clonotype was recovered from an adult in good health. Material: peripheral blood, obtained on day 0 of AZD1222 vaccination. The V and J genes are TRBV5-1 and TRBJ1-1; the D gene is possibly TRBD1 (5 bases). CDR3 in amino acids: CASSPLGPPGTEAFF. Here the CDR3 DNA reads TGCGCCAGCAGCCCCCTGGGGCCTCCTGGGACTGAAGCTTTCTTT.